The rows below give T cell receptor beta chains drawn from one sample of a study of siplizumab effects on memory and regulatory T cells. The protocol was immunoSEQ multiplex PCR, while the TCRdb copy is restricted to in-frame clones and leaves out a portion. The sample shows 75,000 to 100,000 clones, approximately 95% of them seen only once. Sequenced material: non-Treg CD4+ T cells sorted from blood. Receptor source: a human donor in good health. Each CDR3 is given with its conserved first and last residue. A D gene is named only where the DNA matches it firmly. For some rows the clone size is stated as once, few or many, or as a class when expanded; others skip it.

j_gene	len	d_gene	v_gene	abundance	CDR3aa	CDR3nt
TRBJ1-6	15	.	TRBV4-1	once	CASSQVRGRDSPLHF	TGCGCCAGCAGCCAAGTGAGGGGGAGGGATTCACCCCTCCACTTT
TRBJ1-2	15	TRBD1	TRBV4-1	.	CASSQGDRGFYGYTF	TGCGCCAGCAGCCAAGGGGACAGAGGTTTCTATGGCTACACCTTC
TRBJ1-2	18	TRBD1	TRBV7-2	.	CASSRPGRGFRSNYGYTF	TGTGCCAGCAGCCGCCCGGGCAGGGGGTTCCGGTCTAACTATGGCTACACCTTC
TRBJ2-3	12	.	TRBV2	.	CASRKARDTQYF	TGTGCCAGCAGAAAGGCTAGAGATACGCAGTATTTT
TRBJ1-1	17	TRBD1	TRBV9	.	CASSPGQSYKMNTEAFF	TGTGCCAGCAGCCCGGGACAGAGTTATAAGATGAACACTGAAGCTTTCTTT
TRBJ1-5	15	TRBD1	TRBV2	.	CASSWTGGLDQPQHF	TGTGCCAGCAGTTGGACAGGGGGCCTTGATCAGCCCCAGCATTTT
TRBJ1-2	15	TRBD1	TRBV6-5	.	CASSTMTGEVGGYTF	TGTGCCAGCAGCACCATGACAGGGGAAGTTGGTGGCTACACCTTC
TRBJ2-3	15	.	TRBV7-2	.	CASRPQGWDTDTQYF	TGTGCCAGCAGGCCACAGGGATGGGACACAGATACGCAGTATTTT
TRBJ1-5	16	.	TRBV6-1	.	CASSESPPRGDQPQHF	TGTGCCAGCAGTGAAAGCCCCCCCAGGGGCGATCAGCCCCAGCATTTT
TRBJ1-1	14	.	TRBV6-1	.	CASSEAGRDTEAFF	TGTGCCAGCAGTGAGGCGGGAAGGGACACTGAAGCTTTCTTT
TRBJ2-7	14	.	TRBV7-2	.	CASSLAPQRYEQYF	TGTGCCAGCAGCTTAGCGCCCCAGAGATACGAGCAGTACTTC
TRBJ2-2	16	TRBD2	TRBV7-2	.	CASRLAGGRGTGELFF	TGTGCCAGCAGACTAGCGGGAGGGCGCGGGACCGGGGAGCTGTTTTTT
TRBJ1-1	13	.	TRBV7-9	.	CASSLLVNTEAFF	TGTGCCAGCAGCTTACTTGTGAACACTGAAGCTTTCTTT
TRBJ2-3	15	TRBD2	TRBV9	.	CASSQTSGSTDTQYF	TGTGCCAGCAGCCAGACTAGCGGGAGCACAGATACGCAGTATTTT
TRBJ1-4	15	TRBD1	TRBV5-6	.	CASSTRQGANEKLFF	TGTGCCAGCAGCACCAGACAGGGTGCTAATGAAAAACTGTTTTTT
TRBJ2-1	16	TRBD2	TRBV27	.	CASTLYSGNGYNEQFF	TGTGCCAGCACCCTTTATAGCGGGAATGGCTACAATGAGCAGTTCTTC
TRBJ1-2	16	TRBD1	TRBV5-1	.	CASSLTGEGSNYGYTF	TGCGCCAGCAGCCTGACAGGGGAGGGATCCAACTATGGCTACACCTTC
TRBJ2-1	17	TRBD2	TRBV4-1	.	CASSQVAGGEGFAEQFF	TGCGCCAGCAGCCAAGTAGCGGGGGGGGAAGGGTTTGCTGAGCAGTTCTTC
TRBJ1-6	12	.	TRBV11-1	.	CASSRVNSPLHF	TGTGCCAGCAGCAGGGTGAATTCACCCCTCCACTTT
TRBJ2-2	12	.	TRBV7-9	.	CASSLGDGELFF	TGTGCCAGCAGCTTGGGGGACGGGGAGCTGTTTTTT
TRBJ1-1	19	.	TRBV18	.	CASSPLRGTGMLTATEAFF	TGTGCCAGCTCACCATTACGGGGGACGGGGATGTTAACCGCCACTGAAGCTTTCTTT
TRBJ2-7	12	.	TRBV29-1	.	CSVGLSGNEQYF	TGCAGCGTTGGACTCAGTGGAAACGAGCAGTACTTC
TRBJ1-5	14	.	TRBV4-1	.	CASSQESREQPQHF	TGCGCCAGCAGCCAAGAGTCCAGGGAACAGCCCCAGCATTTT
TRBJ1-2	14	.	TRBV4-2	.	CASSQDWGNYGYTF	TGTGCCAGCAGCCAAGATTGGGGGAACTATGGCTACACCTTC
TRBJ1-4	13	.	TRBV6-1	.	CAGSGRDGEKLFF	TGTGCCGGCTCGGGAAGGGACGGAGAAAAACTGTTTTTT
TRBJ2-7	13	.	TRBV15	once	CATSRPGSSEQYF	TGTGCCACCAGCAGGCCAGGGTCGAGCGAGCAGTACTTC
TRBJ1-3	17	.	TRBV18	.	CASSPPNQGVPGNTIYF	TGTGCCAGCTCACCACCCAATCAGGGTGTTCCTGGAAACACCATATATTTT
TRBJ2-7	12	.	TRBV30	few	CAWNKPRYEQYF	TGTGCCTGGAATAAACCCCGTTACGAGCAGTACTTC
TRBJ1-1	15	.	TRBV7-9	.	CASSEGPRPNTEAFF	TGTGCCAGCAGCGAGGGACCTCGCCCGAACACTGAAGCTTTCTTT
TRBJ1-5	13	.	TRBV9	.	CASSVEGGQPQHF	TGTGCCAGCAGCGTAGAGGGGGGTCAGCCCCAGCATTTT
TRBJ1-2	14	.	TRBV10-3	.	CAITETGSSMSYTF	TGTGCCATCACTGAGACAGGCTCCTCTATGAGCTACACCTTC
TRBJ2-1	18	TRBD2	TRBV5-1	.	CASSLTGTSGSSHNEQFF	TGCGCCAGCAGCTTGACCGGGACTAGCGGGAGTAGCCACAATGAGCAGTTCTTC
TRBJ1-5	16	TRBD1	TRBV19	.	CASSIATGGFDQPQHF	TGTGCCAGTAGTATAGCGACAGGGGGCTTCGATCAGCCCCAGCATTTT
TRBJ2-5	14	.	TRBV6-1	.	CASSERGARETQYF	TGTGCCAGCAGTGAGAGGGGCGCACGGGAGACCCAGTACTTC
TRBJ1-5	13	TRBD1	TRBV10-3	.	CASRQGGNQPQHF	TGTGCCTCGAGACAGGGTGGCAATCAGCCCCAGCATTTT
TRBJ2-7	14	TRBD2	TRBV2	.	CASRLTSGSDEQYF	TGTGCCAGCAGACTGACTAGCGGGAGTGATGAGCAGTACTTC
TRBJ1-5	16	.	TRBV2	.	CASSEAGGFGNQPQHF	TGTGCCAGCAGTGAAGCCGGGGGGTTTGGCAATCAGCCCCAGCATTTT
TRBJ1-4	14	.	TRBV19	.	CASGIGVLGEKLFF	TGTGCCAGTGGCATCGGGGTATTGGGAGAAAAACTGTTTTTT
TRBJ1-1	15	.	TRBV7-9	once	CASSLSLGPNTEAFF	TGTGCCAGCAGCTTATCCCTGGGACCGAACACTGAAGCTTTCTTT
TRBJ1-5	14	.	TRBV30	.	CAWARAWSNQPQHF	TGTGCCTGGGCCAGGGCGTGGAGCAATCAGCCCCAGCATTTT
TRBJ2-3	16	.	TRBV9	.	CASSVGSSGSTDTQYF	TGTGCCAGCAGCGTAGGTTCCAGCGGAAGCACAGATACGCAGTATTTT
TRBJ2-3	12	TRBD2	TRBV29-1	.	CSLAGGTDTQYF	TGCAGCCTAGCGGGAGGGACAGATACGCAGTATTTT
TRBJ1-5	16	TRBD1	TRBV7-8	.	CASSLGGQRYNQPQHF	TGTGCCAGCAGCTTAGGGGGACAGAGATACAATCAGCCCCAGCATTTT
TRBJ1-1	14	.	TRBV19	.	CASRVQGAGAEAFF	TGTGCCAGTAGGGTACAGGGAGCCGGGGCTGAAGCTTTCTTT
TRBJ2-3	16	.	TRBV19	once	CASSWIPGLGTDTQYF	TGTGCCAGTAGTTGGATACCGGGACTGGGCACAGATACGCAGTATTTT
TRBJ2-1	14	.	TRBV6-5	.	CASSYSRVYNEQFF	TGTGCCAGCAGTTACTCGCGAGTTTACAATGAGCAGTTCTTC
TRBJ1-1	12	.	TRBV11-3	.	CASSIRQREAFF	TGTGCCAGCAGCATACGACAGAGAGAAGCTTTCTTT
TRBJ1-1	16	TRBD1	TRBV7-9	.	CASSTGDRGLDTEAFF	TGTGCCAGCAGCACAGGGGACAGGGGATTGGACACTGAAGCTTTCTTT
TRBJ1-1	14	.	TRBV5-1	.	CASSVDGMNTEAFF	TGCGCCAGCAGCGTGGACGGAATGAACACTGAAGCTTTCTTT
TRBJ1-4	18	TRBD1	TRBV6-1	once	CASSVRTGGAGANEKLFF	TGTGCCAGCAGTGTGAGGACAGGGGGCGCAGGGGCTAATGAAAAACTGTTTTTT
TRBJ1-5	14	TRBD1	TRBV7-8	.	CASSRGQGVQPQHF	TGTGCCAGCAGCCGGGGACAGGGCGTTCAGCCCCAGCATTTT
TRBJ2-3	15	.	TRBV6-1	.	CASTRADDSTDTQYF	TGTGCCAGCACGAGGGCCGATGATAGCACAGATACGCAGTATTTT
TRBJ2-2	16	.	TRBV11-1	.	CASSSQGNANTGELFF	TGTGCCAGCAGCTCACAGGGTAACGCGAACACCGGGGAGCTGTTTTTT
TRBJ2-3	15	TRBD2	TRBV9	.	CASSVISGGTDTQYF	TGTGCCAGCAGCGTGATTAGCGGGGGCACAGATACGCAGTATTTT
TRBJ1-1	14	.	TRBV11-2	.	CASSQREGGAEAFF	TGTGCCAGCAGCCAACGCGAAGGGGGGGCTGAAGCTTTCTTT
TRBJ1-1	15	TRBD1	TRBV15	.	CATSKRTGVNTEAFF	TGTGCCACCAGCAAACGGACAGGGGTGAACACTGAAGCTTTCTTT
TRBJ2-7	15	.	TRBV6-5	.	CASSYSRLSSYEQYF	TGTGCCAGCAGTTACTCGCGACTCTCTTCCTACGAGCAGTACTTC
TRBJ2-2	16	TRBD2	TRBV7-3	.	CASSLTLAGGPGELFF	TGTGCCAGCAGCTTAACGCTAGCGGGGGGTCCCGGGGAGCTGTTTTTT
TRBJ1-1	12	.	TRBV30	.	CAWSVGGAEAFF	TGTGCCTGGAGTGTAGGAGGGGCGGAAGCTTTCTTT